This T cell receptor (beta chain) stems from a study of vaccination and CD4 T cells after COVID-19. Study summary: Cells were stimulated with overlapping spike peptide pools from SARS-CoV-2, HCoV-NL63, HCoV-OC43 and HCoV-229E.

This clonotype was recorded once. Its antigen is not known. The CDR3 extends over 16 amino acids. This sample's treatment: approximately nine-day PBMC culture with coronavirus spike peptide pools or control peptides (ViraFEST assay). Expanded clonotypes were found by TCR sequencing after peptide-pool stimulation (ViraFEST). Cultured CD4+ T cell DNA underwent sequencing with the Oncomine TCR Beta short-read assay. MiXCR, applied by TCRdb to the PCR reads, yields one record per CDR3 protein. In the table there are more than 12,000 distinct CDR3 sequences, around half of which are singletons. The source material was CD4+ T cells from blood, cultured in vitro, sampled before SARS-CoV-2 vaccination. V and J are TRBV21-1 and TRBJ2-1. TRBV21-1 is classified as a pseudogene. The sequence was obtained from a human donor who had recovered from COVID-19. DNA for the CDR3: TGTGCCAGCAGCACAGGTGGTTCCGTGTCCTACAATGAGCAGTTCTTC. Amino acids: CASSTGGSVSYNEQFF.